What follows are 21 T cell receptor beta chains derived from one specimen sequenced in a study of T cell repertoires in cytomegalovirus infection. Their antigens remain unidentified. TCRdb independently ran MiXCR on the reads; one entry per CDR3 protein. The table includes roughly 500,000 distinct CDR3 sequences, under 45% detected once. The sequencing here drew on cultured PBMCs, taken from culture after CMV antigen stimulation. Every receptor here comes from a human donor in good health (CMV status not recorded). Some clones in this sample may be carry-over from other donors' samples.

This clonotype was counted a few times. The chain carries TRBV6-1 and TRBJ2-2, with no clear D. Germline V CDR1 and CDR2: MNHNS, SASEGT. The V end lost 8 bases, the J end lost 2 bases, and 9 bases lay between the germline ends. The CDR3 is 13 residues long. CDR3 in DNA: TGTGCCAGCGAACTGAGTAACACCGGGGAGCTGTTTTTT. This gives the protein CASELSNTGELFF.

The rearrangement uses TRBV28 and TRBJ1-1; D call uncertain. Trimming removed 4 bases at V and 5 bases at J, with 14 bases between. CDR1 and CDR2 from the germline V gene are MDHEN and SYDVKM. This CDR3 region has 14 residues. The CDR3: CASSSPGRGTEAFF. In nucleotides, the CDR3 is TGTGCCAGCAGTTCCCCGGGTCGGGGAACTGAAGCTTTCTTT.

This clonotype was counted many times. The chain links TRBV7-8 to TRBJ2-5, with D uncertain. V lost 1 base to trimming and J lost 2 bases, with 8 bases between them. The length of the CDR3 is 14 residues. From germline, CDR1 is SGHVS and CDR2 FQNEAQ. The CDR3 region is CASSLGATQETQYF. CDR3 nucleotide sequence: TGTGCCAGCAGCTTAGGGGCAACGCAAGAGACCCAGTACTTC. Full variable domain (rest looked up from reference TRBV7-8 and TRBJ2-5): GAGVSQSPRYKVAKRGQDVALRCDPISGHVSLFWYQQALGQGPEFLTYFQNEAQLDKSGLPSDRFFAERPEGSVSTLKIQRTQQEDSAVYLCASSLGATQETQYFGPGTRLLVL.

This clonotype appeared once. The chain joins TRBV7-9 to TRBJ2-3; 7 bases agree with TRBD2. The ends lost 8 bases at V and 1 base at J; junction bases unmatched: 6. Germline CDR1 is SEHNR and CDR2 is FQNEAQ (reference sequence). The CDR3 has 14 residues. The CDR3 region has the DNA TGTGCCAGCCTCTGGGGGGGGGGCACAGATACGCAGTATTTT. Its protein product is CASLWGGGTDTQYF.

This chain uses TRBV15 with TRBJ2-7; D is ambiguous. The CDR3 has 13 amino acids. CDR1 and CDR2 (germline): LNHNV, YYDKDF (reference sequence). V lost 8 bases and J 6 bases, leaving 17 bases between the germline ends. CDR3: CATSPGPGFEQYF. CDR3 in DNA: TGTGCCACCTCTCCGGGTCCTGGCTTCGAGCAGTACTTC.

The rearrangement joins TRBV7-2 to TRBJ2-7; D gene ambiguous. The CDR3 runs 13 residues. Trimming pared 7 bases from V and 2 bases from J, leaving 12 bases between. Germline CDR1 is SGHTA and CDR2 is FQGNSA. CDR3: CASTPGVTYEQYF. CDR3 coding DNA: TGTGCCAGCACCCCTGGGGTCACCTACGAGCAGTACTTC.

This clonotype was detected ten times or more. CDR3 sequence: CASSIGSGRYEQYF. The CDR3 nucleotides are TGTGCCAGTAGTATAGGGTCCGGCAGGTACGAGCAGTACTTC. The J gene is TRBJ2-7, the V gene TRBV19; D unclear. CDR1 LNHDA and CDR2 SQIVND come from the germline V gene (reference sequence). V dropped 1 base and J dropped 4 bases, with 11 bases sitting between them. CDR3 size: 14 residues.

The chain couples TRBV12-5 to TRBJ2-5; TRBD2 matches 7 bases. V was pared by 5 bases and J by 1 base, with 4 bases of the junction left unmatched. The germline V gene has CDR1 LGHNT and CDR2 FRNRAP. This CDR3 is 14 amino acids long. The CDR3 reads CASGRAGSQETQYF. CDR3 nucleotide sequence: TGTGCTAGTGGTCGAGCGGGAAGCCAAGAGACCCAGTACTTC.

This chain uses TRBV6-5 with TRBJ2-3; 8 bases line up with TRBD2. This CDR3 spans 15 amino acids. The ends lost 7 bases at V and 5 bases at J; junction bases unmatched: 11. Germline V gives CDR1 MNHEY, CDR2 SVGAGI. The CDR3 DNA is TGTGCCAGCAACGGGGGGGGAGAGGGAGGAGATACGCAGTATTTT. This sequence encodes CASNGGGEGGDTQYF.

The chain links TRBV2 to TRBJ2-7; maybe TRBD1 (6 bases). Germline V gene data show CDR1 as SNHLY and CDR2 as FYNNEI. V lost 8 bases, J lost 0 bases, and 11 bases lay in between. The CDR3 has 13 residues. CDR3 bases: TGTGCCAGCTCCGGGACACCCTCCTACGAGCAGTACTTC. As protein: CASSGTPSYEQYF. Combining the CDR3 with reference TRBV2 and TRBJ2-7 gives the whole variable domain EPEVTQTPSHQVTQMGQEVILRCVPISNHLYFYWYRQILGQKVEFLVSFYNNEISEKSEIFDDQFSVERPDGSNFTLKIRSTKLEDSAMYFCASSGTPSYEQYFGPGTRLTVT.

The V gene is TRBV20-1, the J gene TRBJ2-7; possibly TRBD2 for D (5 bases). Germline CDR1 reads DFQATT; CDR2 reads SNEGSKA (reference sequence). CDR3 size: 14 residues. V was pared by 5 bases and J by 0 bases, with 14 bases between. For the CDR3, the DNA is TGCAGTGCTCTCCCAAGCGGAAGCTCCTACGAGCAGTACTTC. Translated: CSALPSGSSYEQYF.

This clonotype was picked up many times. The rearrangement joins TRBV7-9 to TRBJ2-1, with 12 bases fitting TRBD2. The germline gives CDR1 SEHNR, CDR2 FQNEAQ (reference sequence). V trimming: 5 bases; J trimming: 8 bases; junction bases outside the gene matches: 10. CDR3 size: 16 residues. The DNA for the CDR3 is TGTGCCAGCAGCCAACGTGGACTAGCGGGATCGGATGAGCAGTTCTTC. Its protein product is CASSQRGLAGSDEQFF. Based on the CDR3 plus reference TRBV7-9 and TRBJ2-1, the full variable domain is DTGVSQNPRHKITKRGQNVTFRCDPISEHNRLYWYRQTLGQGPEFLTYFQNEAQLEKSRLLSDRFSAERPKGSFSTLEIQRTEQGDSAMYLCASSQRGLAGSDEQFFGPGTRLTVL.

The V gene is TRBV7-9, the J gene TRBJ1-1, with TRBD1 matching over 7 bases. The CDR3 runs to 15 residues. CDR1 and CDR2 (germline): SEHNR, FQNEAQ (reference sequence). The V segment lost 6 bases and the J segment 0 bases; nucleotides outside the gene matches: 7. Written as DNA, the CDR3 is TGTGCCAGCAGGGAGAAGGACAGGTTGAACACTGAAGCTTTCTTT. Protein sequence: CASREKDRLNTEAFF.

The CDR3 DNA is TGTGCCAGCAGCTCCAGGGACAGAGGGTCGGCCAACGTCCTGACTTTC. Translating it yields CASSSRDRGSANVLTF. The chain uses TRBV7-6 and TRBJ2-6; the match to TRBD1 covers 7 bases. CDR3 size: 16 residues. From germline, CDR1 is SGHVS and CDR2 FNYEAQ. Germline trimming cut 4 bases from V and 6 bases from J; bases unmatched to any gene: 9. The whole variable domain, remainder taken from reference TRBV7-6 and TRBJ2-6, is GAGVSQSPRYKVTKRGQDVALRCDPISGHVSLYWYRQALGQGPEFLTYFNYEAQQDKSGLPNDRFSAERPEGSISTLTIQRTEQRDSAMYRCASSSRDRGSANVLTFGAGSRLTVL.

The gene calls are TRBV11-2 and TRBJ2-6; TRBD1 is a possible D gene (5 bases). Germline V CDR1 and CDR2: SGHAT, FQNNGV. This CDR3 spans 18 amino acids. With 0 bases removed from V and 0 bases from J, the gap between germline ends came to 12 bases. This chain's CDR3 is CASSLDQGVSSGANVLTF. Here the CDR3 DNA reads TGTGCCAGCAGCTTAGATCAAGGGGTTAGCTCTGGGGCCAACGTCCTGACTTTC.

This rearrangement joins TRBV12-3 or TRBV12-4 to TRBJ1-3, with a weak D call TRBD1 (5 bases). The length of the CDR3 is 14 residues. Trimming removed 6 bases at V and 4 bases at J, with 13 bases between. CDR3 nucleotide sequence: TGTGCCAGCAGCTCAACAGGCCCAGGAAACACCATATATTTT. Its translation: CASSSTGPGNTIYF.

In its sample, this clonotype was seen a few times. V and J are TRBV7-3 and TRBJ2-3, with D possibly matching TRBD1 (5 bases). CDR3 size: 14 residues. Germline-derived CDR1 and CDR2 are SGHTA and FQGTGA. V lost 4 bases and J lost 4, with 12 bases in between. CDR3 region: CASSSPQGSDTQYF. CDR3 DNA sequence: TGTGCCAGCAGCTCCCCCCAGGGTTCAGATACGCAGTATTTT.

This clonotype was seen more than once but under ten times. The chain couples TRBV19 to TRBJ1-2, with D maybe TRBD1 (5 bases). Trimming shortened V by 2 bases and J by 8 bases, and 9 bases separated the two germline ends. Germline V lookup: CDR1 LNHDA, CDR2 SQIVND (reference sequence). The CDR3 totals 12 residues. CDR3 bases: TGTGCCAGTAGTATAAGGGGCGGCGGCTACACCTTC. Translated, it gives CASSIRGGGYTF.

The table lists this clonotype with a count of one. V is TRBV6-2 or TRBV6-3 and J is TRBJ2-7; TRBD1 might be the D (5 bases). V lost 3 bases and J lost 0, with 12 bases in between. The germline gives CDR1 MNHEY, CDR2 SVGEGT. This CDR3 has 15 residues. This chain's CDR3 is CASSYRGRISYEQYF. CDR3 coding DNA: TGTGCCAGCAGTTATAGGGGCAGAATCTCCTACGAGCAGTACTTC.

The CDR3 here is CAIRTGVGNTEAFF. As DNA, the CDR3 is TGTGCCATCAGGACAGGGGTAGGGAACACTGAAGCTTTCTTT. The J gene is TRBJ1-1, the V gene TRBV10-3, with 8 bases fitting TRBD1. V shed 6 bases and J 1 base; nucleotides not matched to a gene: 4. The CDR3 loop spans 14 amino acids. Germline V lookup: CDR1 ENHRY, CDR2 SYGVKD.

The V call is TRBV6-1, the J call TRBJ2-2, with D hard to call. V gave up 1 base and J gave up 1 base, with 4 bases separating them. The germline V gene encodes CDR1 MNHNS and CDR2 SASEGT. The length of the CDR3 is 14 residues. For the CDR3, the DNA is TGTGCCAGCAGTGAAGTCCTGAACACCGGGGAGCTGTTTTTT. It yields the protein CASSEVLNTGELFF.